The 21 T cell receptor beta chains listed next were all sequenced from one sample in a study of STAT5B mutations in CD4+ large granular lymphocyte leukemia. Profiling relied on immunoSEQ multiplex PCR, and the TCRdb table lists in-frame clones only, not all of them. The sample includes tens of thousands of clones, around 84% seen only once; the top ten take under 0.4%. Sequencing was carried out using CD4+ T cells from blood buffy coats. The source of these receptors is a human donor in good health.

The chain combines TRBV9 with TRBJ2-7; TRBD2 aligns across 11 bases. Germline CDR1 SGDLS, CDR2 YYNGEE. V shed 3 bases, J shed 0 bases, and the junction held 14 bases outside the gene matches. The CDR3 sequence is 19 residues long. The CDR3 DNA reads TGTGCCAGCAGCGCCGGCCCGGGACTAGCGGTGTTCTCCTCCTACGAGCAGTACTTC. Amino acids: CASSAGPGLAVFSSYEQYF.

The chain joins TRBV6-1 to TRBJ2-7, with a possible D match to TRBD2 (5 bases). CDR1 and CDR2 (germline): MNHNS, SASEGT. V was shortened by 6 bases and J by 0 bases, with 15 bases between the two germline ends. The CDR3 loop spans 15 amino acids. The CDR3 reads CASRERWESSYEQYF. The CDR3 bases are TGTGCCAGCAGGGAGCGGTGGGAAAGCTCCTACGAGCAGTACTTC.

The CDR3, as DNA: TGTGCCTGGAGTGTGGTAGCGGGAGGCACAGATACGCAGTATTTT. Protein: CAWSVVAGGTDTQYF. The chain employs TRBV30 and TRBJ2-3; 9 bases line up with TRBD2. Per the germline V gene, CDR1 is GTSNPN and CDR2 is SVGIG (reference sequence). V gave up 0 bases and J gave up 1 base; unmatched junction bases: 2. The CDR3 length is 15 residues.

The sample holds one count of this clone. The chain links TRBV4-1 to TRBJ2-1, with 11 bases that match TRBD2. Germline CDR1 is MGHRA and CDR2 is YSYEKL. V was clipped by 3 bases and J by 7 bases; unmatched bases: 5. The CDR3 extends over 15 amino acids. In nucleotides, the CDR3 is TGCGCCAGCAGCCAGAGGGGACTAGCGGAAAATGAGCAGTTCTTC. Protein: CASSQRGLAENEQFF.

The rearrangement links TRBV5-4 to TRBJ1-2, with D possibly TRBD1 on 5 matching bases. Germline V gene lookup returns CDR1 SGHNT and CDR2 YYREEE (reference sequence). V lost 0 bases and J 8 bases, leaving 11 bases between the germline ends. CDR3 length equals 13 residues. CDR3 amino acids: CASSLVGGGGYTF. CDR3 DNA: TGTGCCAGCAGCTTGGTGGGGGGAGGCGGCTACACCTTC. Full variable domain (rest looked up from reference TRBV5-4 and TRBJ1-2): ETGVTQSPTHLIKTRGQQVTLRCSSQSGHNTVSWYQQALGQGPQFIFQYYREEENGRGNFPPRFSGLQFPNYSSELNVNALELDDSALYLCASSLVGGGGYTFGSGTRLTVV.

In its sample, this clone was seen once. The CDR3 sequence is CASSKGGGGLVNTEAFF. Written as DNA, the CDR3 is TGTGCCAGCAGCAAAGGGGGGGGAGGGCTCGTGAACACTGAAGCTTTCTTT. The chain carries TRBV21-1 and TRBJ1-1. TRBV21-1 corresponds to a pseudogene. The CDR3 spans 17 residues.

For the CDR3, the DNA is TGTGCCAGCAGGGCTCGGGACAGTACCTACGAGCAGTACTTC. Encoded protein: CASRARDSTYEQYF. The chain couples TRBV27 to TRBJ2-7, with TRBD1 identical over 7 bases. Trimming removed 6 bases from V and 2 bases from J; junction bases left unmatched: 7. CDR3 length: 14 amino acids. Germline CDR1 is MNHEY and CDR2 is SMNVEV (reference sequence).

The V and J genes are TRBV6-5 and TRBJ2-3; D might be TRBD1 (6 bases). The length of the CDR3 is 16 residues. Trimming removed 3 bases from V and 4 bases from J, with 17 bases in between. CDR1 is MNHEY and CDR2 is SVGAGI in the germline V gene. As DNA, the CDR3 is TGTGCCAGCAGTTATGCCCTAACGGGACATGCAGATACGCAGTATTTT. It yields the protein CASSYALTGHADTQYF.

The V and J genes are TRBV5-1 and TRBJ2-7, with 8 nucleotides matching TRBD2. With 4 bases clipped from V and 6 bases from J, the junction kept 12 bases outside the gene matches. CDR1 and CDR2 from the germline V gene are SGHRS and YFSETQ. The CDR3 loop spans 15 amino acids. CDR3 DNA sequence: TGCGCCAGCAGCCCGGGGGGGACCAGGCGGGCCGAGCAGTACTTC. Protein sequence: CASSPGGTRRAEQYF.

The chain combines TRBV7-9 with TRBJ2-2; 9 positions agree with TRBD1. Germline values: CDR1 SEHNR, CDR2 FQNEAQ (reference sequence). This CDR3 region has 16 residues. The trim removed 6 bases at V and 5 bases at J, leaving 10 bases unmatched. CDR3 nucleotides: TGTGCCAGCAGTCCTAACTACAGGGGGCGGACCGGGGAGCTGTTTTTT. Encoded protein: CASSPNYRGRTGELFF.

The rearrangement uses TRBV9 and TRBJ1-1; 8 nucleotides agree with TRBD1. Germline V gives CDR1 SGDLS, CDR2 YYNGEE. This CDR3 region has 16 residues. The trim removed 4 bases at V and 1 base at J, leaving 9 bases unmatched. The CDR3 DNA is TGTGCCAGCAGCACCGGACAGGGTTTAAGGAACACTGAAGCTTTCTTT. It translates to CASSTGQGLRNTEAFF.

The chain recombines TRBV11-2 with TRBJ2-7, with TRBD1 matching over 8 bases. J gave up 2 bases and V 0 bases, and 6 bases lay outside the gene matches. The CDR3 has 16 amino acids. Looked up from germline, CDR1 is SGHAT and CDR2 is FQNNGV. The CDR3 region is CASSLEGQGAAYEQYF. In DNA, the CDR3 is TGTGCCAGCAGCTTAGAGGGCCAGGGGGCAGCCTACGAGCAGTACTTC.

In DNA, the CDR3 is TGTGCCAGCAGTGAATTCTCCTACGAGCAGTACTTC. This encodes CASSEFSYEQYF. This chain uses TRBV2 with TRBJ2-7; D call uncertain. V dropped 2 bases and J dropped 0 bases, with 2 bases sitting between them. CDR1 is SNHLY, CDR2 FYNNEI, per germline. The CDR3 sequence is 12 residues long.

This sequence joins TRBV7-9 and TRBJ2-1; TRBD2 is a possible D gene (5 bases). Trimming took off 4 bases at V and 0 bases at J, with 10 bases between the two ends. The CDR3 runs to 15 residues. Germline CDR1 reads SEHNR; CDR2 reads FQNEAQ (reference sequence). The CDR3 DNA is TGTGCCAGCAGCTGGAGCGGAACCTCCTACAATGAGCAGTTCTTC. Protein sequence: CASSWSGTSYNEQFF.

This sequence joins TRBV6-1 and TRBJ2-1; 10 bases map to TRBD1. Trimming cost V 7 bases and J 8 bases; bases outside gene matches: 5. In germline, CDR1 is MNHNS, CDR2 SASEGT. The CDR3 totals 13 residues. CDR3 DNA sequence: TGTGCCAGCAAACGGACAGGGGGGGATGAGCAGTTCTTC. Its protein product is CASKRTGGDEQFF.

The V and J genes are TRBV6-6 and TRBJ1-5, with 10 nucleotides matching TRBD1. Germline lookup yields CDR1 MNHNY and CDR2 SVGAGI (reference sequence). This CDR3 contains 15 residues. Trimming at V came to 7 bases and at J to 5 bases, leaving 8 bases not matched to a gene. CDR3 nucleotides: TGTGCCAGCACCTCGACAGGGGGCGAACATCAGCCCCAGCATTTT. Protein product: CASTSTGGEHQPQHF.

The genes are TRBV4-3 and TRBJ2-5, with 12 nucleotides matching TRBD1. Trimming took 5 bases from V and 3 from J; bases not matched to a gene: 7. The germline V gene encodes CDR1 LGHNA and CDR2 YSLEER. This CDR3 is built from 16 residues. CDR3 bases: TGCGCCAGCAGCTACGGGACAGGGGGCGGTGAAGAGACCCAGTACTTC. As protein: CASSYGTGGGEETQYF.

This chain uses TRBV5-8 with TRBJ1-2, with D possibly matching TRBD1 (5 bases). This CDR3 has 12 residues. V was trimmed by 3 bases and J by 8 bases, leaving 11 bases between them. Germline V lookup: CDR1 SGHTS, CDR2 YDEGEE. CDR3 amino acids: CASSWDARGYTF. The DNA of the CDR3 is TGTGCCAGCAGCTGGGACGCTCGGGGCTACACCTTC.

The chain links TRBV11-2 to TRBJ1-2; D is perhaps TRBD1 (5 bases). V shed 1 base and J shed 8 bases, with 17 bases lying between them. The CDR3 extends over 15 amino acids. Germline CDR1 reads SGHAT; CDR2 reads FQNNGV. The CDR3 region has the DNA TGTGCCAGCAGCTTAGGGACAACAATTCGTCGCGGCTACACCTTC. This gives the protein CASSLGTTIRRGYTF.

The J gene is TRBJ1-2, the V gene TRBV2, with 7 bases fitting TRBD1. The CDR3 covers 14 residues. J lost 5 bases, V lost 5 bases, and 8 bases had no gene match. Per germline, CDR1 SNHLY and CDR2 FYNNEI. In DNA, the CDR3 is TGTGCCAGCAGTTTAACAGGGGATGTGTATGGCTACACCTTC. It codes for CASSLTGDVYGYTF.

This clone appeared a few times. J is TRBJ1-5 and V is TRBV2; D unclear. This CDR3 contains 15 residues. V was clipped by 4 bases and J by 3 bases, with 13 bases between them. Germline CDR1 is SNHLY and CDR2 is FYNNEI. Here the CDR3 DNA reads TGTGCCAGCAGTGTGGGAGGACGGAACAATCAGCCCCAGCATTTT. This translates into CASSVGGRNNQPQHF. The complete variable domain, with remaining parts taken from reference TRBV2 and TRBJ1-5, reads EPEVTQTPSHQVTQMGQEVILRCVPISNHLYFYWYRQILGQKVEFLVSFYNNEISEKSEIFDDQFSVERPDGSNFTLKIRSTKLEDSAMYFCASSVGGRNNQPQHFGDGTRLSIL.